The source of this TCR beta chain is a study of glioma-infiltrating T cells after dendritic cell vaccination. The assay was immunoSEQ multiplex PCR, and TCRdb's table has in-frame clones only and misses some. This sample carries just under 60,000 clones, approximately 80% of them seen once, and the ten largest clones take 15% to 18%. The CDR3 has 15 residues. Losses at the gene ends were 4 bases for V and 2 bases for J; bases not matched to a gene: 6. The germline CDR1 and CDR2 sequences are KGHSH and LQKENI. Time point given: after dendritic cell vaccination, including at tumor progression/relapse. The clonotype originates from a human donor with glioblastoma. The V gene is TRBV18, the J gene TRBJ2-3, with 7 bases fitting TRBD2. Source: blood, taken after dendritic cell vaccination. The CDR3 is CASSRTGGSTDTQYF. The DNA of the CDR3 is TGTGCCAGCTCACGTACGGGGGGATCCACAGATACGCAGTATTTT.